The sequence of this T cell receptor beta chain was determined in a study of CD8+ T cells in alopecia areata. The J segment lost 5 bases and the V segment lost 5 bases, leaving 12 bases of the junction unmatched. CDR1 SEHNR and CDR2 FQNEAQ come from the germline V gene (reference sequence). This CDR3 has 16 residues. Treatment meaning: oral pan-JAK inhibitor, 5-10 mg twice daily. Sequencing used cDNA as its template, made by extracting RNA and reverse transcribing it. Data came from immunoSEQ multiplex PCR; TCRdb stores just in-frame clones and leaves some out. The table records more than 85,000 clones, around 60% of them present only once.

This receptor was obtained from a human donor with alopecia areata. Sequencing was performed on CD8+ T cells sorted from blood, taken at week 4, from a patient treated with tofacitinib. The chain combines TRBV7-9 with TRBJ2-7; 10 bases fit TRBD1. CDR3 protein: CASSPRIRTGGHEQYF. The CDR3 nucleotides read TGTGCCAGCAGCCCGCGAATACGGACAGGGGGACACGAGCAGTACTTC.